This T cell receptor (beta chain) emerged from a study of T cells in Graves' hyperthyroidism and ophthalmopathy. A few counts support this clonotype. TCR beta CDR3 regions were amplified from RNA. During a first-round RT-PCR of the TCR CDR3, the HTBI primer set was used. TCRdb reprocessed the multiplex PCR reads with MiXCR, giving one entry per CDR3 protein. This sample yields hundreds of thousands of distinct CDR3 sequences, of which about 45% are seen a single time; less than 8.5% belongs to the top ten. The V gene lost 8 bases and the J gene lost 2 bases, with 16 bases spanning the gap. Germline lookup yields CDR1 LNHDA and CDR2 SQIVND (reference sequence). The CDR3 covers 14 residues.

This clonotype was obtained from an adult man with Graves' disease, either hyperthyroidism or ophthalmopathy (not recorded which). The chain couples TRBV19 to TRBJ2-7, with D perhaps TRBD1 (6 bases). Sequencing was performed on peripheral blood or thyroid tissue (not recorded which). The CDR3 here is CASAPRGSTYEQYF. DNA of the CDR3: TGTGCCAGTGCCCCCAGGGGTTCGACCTACGAGCAGTACTTC.